This T cell receptor beta chain derives from a study of response to subunit inactivated influenza vaccine. General observations from the study: New T cells are recruited in small numbers by each seasonal influenza vaccination, according to the authors' suggestion.

This CDR3 comprises 15 residues. Looked up from germline, CDR1 is SGHDT and CDR2 is YYEEEE. V lost 4 bases and J lost 0, with 12 bases in between. In TCRdb, the RT-PCR reads were re-called with MiXCR into one record per CDR3 protein. The sample consists of approximately 170,000 distinct CDR3 sequences, approximately 15% of them appearing once. The table lists this clonotype with a few counts. Its antigen remains unidentified. Sequenced material: CD8+ T cells sorted from PBMCs, taken roughly 5 days after vaccination. The source is a man aged 50 or older who received an inactivated influenza vaccine. The genes are TRBV5-6 and TRBJ2-3; TRBD2 might be the D (5 bases). CDR3 loop: CASSPGVGSTDTQYF. CDR3 bases: TGTGCCAGCAGCCCCGGGGTAGGGAGCACAGATACGCAGTATTTT.